This T cell receptor (beta chain) emerged from a study of blood T cells in healthy people across ages. From germline, CDR1 is SGHTA and CDR2 FQGNSA. CDR3 length: 13 amino acids. Using a J-beta primer mix together with a sample-barcoded 5' primer, a second PCR was run for roughly 6 to 11 cycles. TCRdb re-analysed the 5' RACE reads in MiXCR, keeping a single row per CDR3 protein. The data contain roughly 1.5 million distinct CDR3 sequences, approximately 39% of them singletons. Sequencing used blood. The TCR comes from a woman between 18 and 29 years old in good health. The genes are TRBV7-2 and TRBJ2-5, with no clear D. The J call may be faulty, since TRBJ2-7 better matches the DNA end. CDR3 nucleotides: TGTGCCAGCAGCTTAGTTGAAGATCACGAGCAGTACTTC. Protein product: CASSLVEDHEQYF.